Below, one T cell receptor (beta chain) is given with its context. Its target is unknown. Clones were sequenced by immunoSEQ multiplex PCR, and TCRdb holds only the in-frame ones, with some missing. Counted here are about 14,000 clones, roughly 93% occurring once; the ten biggest clones make up 9.3%. The data originate from a study of monozygotic twins with cystic fibrosis. Study-wide results and limits: In 13 of 16 pairs, V gene usage was closest to the co-twin's.

The specimen was blood. This TCR derives from a girl aged 2-10 years with cystic fibrosis.

CDR3 DNA sequence: TGTGCCAGCAGTGAAGCGAGGGGGTCGTTCTTC. It yields the protein CASSEARGSFF. The genes are TRBV6-1 and TRBJ2-1, with D possibly TRBD1 on 6 matching bases. The CDR3 runs to 11 residues. Germline loops: CDR1 MNHNS, CDR2 SASEGT. V was shortened by 0 bases and J by 15 bases, with 9 bases between the two germline ends.